The rows below give T cell receptor beta chains drawn from one sample of a study of T cells and Merkel cell carcinoma outcomes. Assay: immunoSEQ multiplex PCR; the TCRdb copy retains only in-frame clones and omits some. The repertoire holds around 15,000 clones, with about nine tenths as singletons. Sequencing used tumor tissue from Merkel cell carcinoma. The receptor source for this set is a human donor with Merkel cell carcinoma. The CDR3 runs from the conserved cysteine through the conserved F or W. A D gene is named only where the DNA matches it firmly. Some rows mark clone size as missing; the rest say once, few, many or name a class of expanded clone.

d_call,j_call,v_call,clone_size,cdr3_aa,cdr3_nt
NA,TRBJ1-6,TRBV7-2,NA,CASSLVGGTVNSPLHF,TGTGCCAGCAGCTTAGTGGGAGGGACGGTTAATTCACCCCTCCACTTT
TRBD1,TRBJ1-1,TRBV5-1,NA,CASSLGTGGSDTEAFF,TGCGCCAGCAGCTTAGGGACAGGGGGGTCGGACACTGAAGCTTTCTTT
NA,TRBJ1-5,TRBV27,NA,CASSLARHSNQPQHF,TGTGCCAGCAGTTTAGCCAGACATAGCAATCAGCCCCAGCATTTT
NA,TRBJ2-5,TRBV18,NA,CASSPGQLQETQYF,TGTGCCAGCTCACCCGGACAGCTACAAGAGACCCAGTACTTC
TRBD2,TRBJ2-7,TRBV4-1,once,CASSQTSGGGYEQYF,TGCGCCAGCAGCCAGACTAGCGGGGGAGGCTACGAGCAGTACTTC
NA,TRBJ1-1,TRBV6-6,NA,CASSYTGGLNTEAFF,TGTGCCAGCAGTTACACGGGAGGGCTGAACACTGAAGCTTTCTTT
NA,TRBJ1-2,TRBV19,NA,CASSVRWGGYTF,TGTGCCAGTAGTGTTCGGTGGGGTGGCTACACCTTC
TRBD2,TRBJ2-5,TRBV13,NA,CASSLRGRRGETQYF,TGTGCCAGCAGCCTTCGCGGGAGACGCGGAGAGACCCAGTACTTC
NA,TRBJ2-7,TRBV5-6,NA,CASSLVKIGYEQYF,TGTGCCAGCAGCTTGGTAAAAATCGGCTACGAGCAGTACTTC
TRBD1,TRBJ2-5,TRBV18,NA,CASSPGTGEETQYF,TGTGCCAGCTCACCAGGGACAGGGGAAGAGACCCAGTACTTC
TRBD1,TRBJ1-3,TRBV5-1,once,CASSARTGAGNTIYF,TGCGCCAGCAGCGCACGGACAGGGGCAGGAAACACCATATATTTT
TRBD1,TRBJ2-1,TRBV5-4,NA,CASSIRTGQGRNEQFF,TGTGCCAGCAGCATTAGGACCGGACAGGGGCGGAATGAGCAGTTCTTC
NA,TRBJ2-5,TRBV7-6,NA,CASSEGNSQETQYF,TGTGCCAGCAGCGAAGGGAACAGCCAAGAGACCCAGTACTTC
NA,TRBJ2-4,TRBV5-1,few,CASSLEAPSSLQYF,TGCGCCAGCAGCTTGGAGGCCCCATCCAGCCTTCAGTACTTC
TRBD2,TRBJ2-3,TRBV9,NA,CASSVAAGGVADTQYF,TGTGCCAGCAGCGTAGCGGCGGGGGGTGTGGCAGATACGCAGTATTTT
TRBD1,TRBJ2-7,TRBV5-1,NA,CASTTGGQGGLEQYF,TGCGCCAGCACCACGGGCGGACAGGGCGGGCTCGAGCAGTACTTC
NA,TRBJ1-1,TRBV27,once,CASRVQGMNTEAFF,TGTGCCAGCAGGGTCCAGGGCATGAACACTGAAGCTTTCTTT
TRBD2,TRBJ2-3,TRBV7-8,NA,CASSTRGGEDTQYF,TGTGCCAGCAGCACGCGGGGGGGCGAAGATACGCAGTATTTT
NA,TRBJ2-2,TRBV4-1,few,CASSQDRSNTGELFF,TGCGCCAGCAGCCAAGATCGCAGTAACACCGGGGAGCTGTTTTTT
NA,TRBJ1-1,TRBV11-2,few,CASSLVSRDTEAFF,TGTGCCAGCAGCTTAGTTTCTCGGGACACTGAAGCTTTCTTT
NA,TRBJ1-2,TRBV19,NA,CASQLGYTF,TGTGCCTCCCAACTAGGCTACACCTTC
NA,TRBJ1-1,TRBV19,few,CASRQGGDTEAFF,TGTGCCAGTAGGCAGGGAGGAGACACTGAAGCTTTCTTT
TRBD2,TRBJ2-1,TRBV11-1,NA,CASKVGLAGNNEQFF,TGTGCCAGCAAGGTCGGACTAGCGGGTAACAATGAGCAGTTCTTC
TRBD1,TRBJ1-1,TRBV6-5,NA,CASSYDRDVTEAFF,TGTGCCAGCAGTTACGACAGGGATGTGACTGAAGCTTTCTTT
NA,TRBJ2-4,TRBV5-4,NA,CASSLGGSSNLAKNIQYF,TGTGCCAGCAGCTTGGGCGGGTCTAGCAATCTAGCCAAAAACATTCAGTACTTC
NA,TRBJ1-1,TRBV18,once,CASSPQGGAEAFF,TGTGCCAGCTCACCCCAGGGAGGCGCTGAAGCTTTCTTT
TRBD1,TRBJ2-2,TRBV6-5,NA,CASSLTGTGELFF,TGTGCCAGCAGCCTGACAGGGACCGGGGAGCTGTTTTTT
TRBD2,TRBJ2-3,TRBV29-1,NA,CSVEDVRTSGTTDTQYF,TGCAGCGTTGAAGATGTCAGGACTAGCGGAACCACAGATACGCAGTATTTT
NA,TRBJ1-1,TRBV27,NA,CASSLGVSVNTEAFF,TGTGCCAGCAGTTTAGGGGTTTCCGTGAACACTGAAGCTTTCTTT
NA,TRBJ1-1,TRBV2,NA,CASNPGREGEAFF,TGTGCCAGCAACCCGGGGAGGGAGGGTGAAGCTTTCTTT
TRBD1,TRBJ1-2,TRBV7-8,once,CASSLAAGGAGNYGYTF,TGTGCCAGCAGCTTAGCAGCAGGGGGCGCGGGTAACTATGGCTACACCTTC
NA,TRBJ1-3,TRBV28,NA,CASSFGFYSGNTIYF,TGTGCCAGCAGTTTTGGCTTTTACTCTGGAAACACCATATATTTT
NA,TRBJ2-2,TRBV5-6,NA,CASSLQRFTGELFF,TGTGCCAGCAGCTTGCAGAGGTTCACCGGGGAGCTGTTTTTT
TRBD1,TRBJ1-1,TRBV27,NA,CASSLTGGWNTEAFF,TGTGCCAGCAGTTTGACAGGGGGCTGGAACACTGAAGCTTTCTTT
NA,TRBJ1-1,TRBV30,once,CAWSIPMKAFF,TGTGCCTGGAGTATACCAATGAAAGCTTTCTTT
NA,TRBJ2-2,TRBV11-2,NA,CASSLDLGLEKLFF,TGTGCCAGCAGCTTAGATCTAGGCCTAGAGAAGCTGTTTTTT
NA,TRBJ2-3,TRBV6-1,NA,CASSETAVGTQYF,TGTGCCAGCAGTGAAACGGCGGTGGGTACGCAGTATTTT
TRBD1,TRBJ1-2,TRBV19,NA,CASNDLTGGVDGDYGYTF,TGTGCCAGCAACGATCTTACAGGGGGCGTTGATGGAGACTATGGCTACACCTTC
TRBD1,TRBJ2-7,TRBV28,NA,CASSFSTGGFYEQYF,TGTGCCAGCAGTTTCAGTACAGGGGGCTTCTACGAGCAGTACTTC
NA,TRBJ2-1,TRBV10-2,NA,CASRVGMGLVIDEQFF,TGCGCCAGCAGGGTGGGAATGGGACTTGTTATCGATGAGCAGTTCTTC
TRBD1,TRBJ2-1,TRBV27,NA,CASSALTGLRVHEQFF,TGTGCCAGCAGTGCTTTGACAGGGCTTAGGGTGCATGAGCAGTTCTTC
TRBD1,TRBJ1-1,TRBV4-1,NA,CASSQLDRERTEAFF,TGCGCCAGCAGCCAATTGGACAGGGAGAGGACTGAAGCTTTCTTT
TRBD1,TRBJ1-4,TRBV4-2,NA,CASSPGQGLNEKLFF,TGTGCCAGCAGCCCAGGACAGGGCCTAAATGAAAAACTGTTTTTT
TRBD2,TRBJ2-2,TRBV29-1,NA,CSVELTSGITGELFF,TGCAGCGTTGAACTAACCAGCGGGATCACCGGGGAGCTGTTTTTT
NA,TRBJ1-5,TRBV6-1,NA,CASSVDSYQSQHF,TGTGCCAGCAGTGTAGACAGTTATCAGTCCCAGCATTTT
NA,TRBJ2-7,TRBV5-6,once,CASSPQQVSYEQYF,TGTGCCAGCAGCCCACAACAGGTTAGCTACGAGCAGTACTTC
TRBD2,TRBJ2-5,TRBV5-1,NA,CASSNSGGALETQYF,TGCGCCAGCAGCAATAGCGGGGGGGCATTAGAGACCCAGTACTTC